This T cell receptor beta chain came from a study of brain T cells in children with intractable seizures. Sequencing was limited to surgery cases with top T cell transcript signatures in brain tissue. Pre-surgery treatment included at least one anti-epileptic drug. Study findings and constraints: Pre-surgery blood may have been undersampled, hiding some clones.

This CDR3 is 14 amino acids long. V lost 3 bases, J lost 5 bases, and 14 bases lay in between. Germline-derived CDR1 and CDR2 are DFQATT and SNEGSKA (reference sequence). Assay used: immunoSEQ multiplex PCR; TCRdb lists only in-frame clones, some missing. The table lists approximately 44,000 clones, approximately 92% of them singletons. This clone appeared a few times. Its specificity is unknown. The chain joins TRBV20-1 to TRBJ1-5; D uncertain. The sequenced sample was peripheral blood, obtained at surgery. This TCR was recovered from a girl aged 2 to 10 with tuberous sclerosis and intractable seizures. The CDR3 DNA follows: TGCAGTGCTAGTAGGTCGGAGATTTATCAGCCCCAGCATTTT. This codes for CSASRSEIYQPQHF.